This passage covers 21 T cell receptor beta chains from one sample sequenced in a study of lymphopenia after photon versus proton radiotherapy. Using immunoSEQ multiplex PCR, the repertoire was profiled, and TCRdb retains in-frame clones only, with some absent. The sample yields 14,000 or so clones, approximately 80% seen once. This sample comprised peripheral blood, obtained from a patient treated with photon-based radiotherapy. The receptors were sampled from a man aged 50-60 years with gastric cancer.

The chain joins TRBV5-1 to TRBJ2-6, with 9 bases that match TRBD1. The CDR3 is made up of 17 amino acids. V lost 0 bases and J lost 4; bases outside the gene matches: 5. Germline V gene data show CDR1 as SGHRS and CDR2 as YFSETQ. The CDR3 DNA follows: TGCGCCAGCAGCTTGGAACAGGGGGCTAAGGGGGCCAACGTCCTGACTTTC. Amino acids: CASSLEQGAKGANVLTF.

The chain combines TRBV19 with TRBJ1-6; D not certain. Germline loops: CDR1 LNHDA, CDR2 SQIVND (reference sequence). V was trimmed by 4 bases and J by 0 bases, leaving 7 bases between them. There are 15 residues in the CDR3. The CDR3 protein is CASSTWGSYNSPLHF. The CDR3 nucleotides read TGTGCCAGTAGTACATGGGGCTCCTATAATTCACCCCTCCACTTT.

The rearrangement links TRBV30 to TRBJ1-1; D ambiguous. CDR3 length equals 11 residues. Germline CDR1 and CDR2: GTSNPN and SVGIG (reference sequence). The V gene lost 4 bases and the J gene lost 7 bases, with 10 bases spanning the gap. The CDR3 here is CAWNQFDEAFF. The CDR3 DNA reads as TGTGCCTGGAACCAATTCGATGAAGCTTTCTTT.

This rearrangement joins TRBV19 to TRBJ2-7, with 8 nucleotides matching TRBD2. This CDR3 region has 15 residues. Germline V gene sequence: CDR1 LNHDA, CDR2 SQIVND (reference sequence). The V and J ends lost 4 bases and 1 base, in that order; junction bases with no gene match: 6. CDR3 DNA: TGTGCCAGTAGTAGGATAGCGGGGCAATCCTACGAGCAGTACTTC. Its protein product is CASSRIAGQSYEQYF.

The sample holds a few counts of this clone. Other DNA sequences in the sample encode the same CDR3. CDR3 in amino acids: CASSPGQGPGNTIYF. CDR3 in DNA: TGTGCCAGCTCCCCGGGCCAAGGACCTGGAAACACCATATATTTT. This chain uses TRBV11-3 with TRBJ1-3, with D uncertain. This CDR3 is built from 15 residues. CDR1 is SGHNT, CDR2 YENEEA, per germline. V was cut by 8 bases and J by 2 bases, with 16 bases left in between. Together with reference TRBV11-3 and TRBJ1-3, the CDR3 gives the full variable domain: EAGVVQSPRYKIIEKKQPVAFWCNPISGHNTLYWYLQNLGQGPELLIRYENEEAVDDSQLPKDRFSAERLKGVDSTLKIQPAELGDSAVYLCASSPGQGPGNTIYFGEGSWLTVV.

The chain joins TRBV5-1 to TRBJ2-2; D remains ambiguous. V lost 1 base and J 3 bases, leaving 4 bases between the germline ends. The CDR3 extends over 13 amino acids. Germline CDR1 and CDR2: SGHRS and YFSETQ. Here the CDR3 DNA reads TGCGCCAGCAGCTTGTATGACACCGGGGAGCTGTTTTTT. Its translation: CASSLYDTGELFF.

The J gene is TRBJ1-5, the V gene TRBV6-6; D possibly corresponds to TRBD1 (6 bases). Germline CDR1 MNHNY, CDR2 SVGAGI (reference sequence). The CDR3 covers 13 residues. V dropped 5 bases and J dropped 6 bases, with 11 bases sitting between them. In nucleotides, the CDR3 is TGTGCCAGCAGTCCCCGGGACACTCAGCCCCAGCATTTT. The encoded protein is CASSPRDTQPQHF.

This chain links TRBV5-5 with TRBJ2-7; a possible D gene is TRBD1 (6 bases). This CDR3 spans 17 amino acids. The germline V gene encodes CDR1 SGHKS and CDR2 YYEKEE (reference sequence). V shed 3 bases and J shed 11 bases, with 30 bases lying between them. The CDR3 nucleotides read TGTGCCAGCAGCTCACCTGTTGGGGGCTCGGATCCTGGGGGCAAGTACTTC. Translated, it gives CASSSPVGGSDPGGKYF.

This clone is a singleton in its sample. As DNA, the CDR3 is TGTGCCAGCAGCCCCGGAAATCTTCCCTCATCCTACGAGCAGTACTTC. Encoded protein: CASSPGNLPSSYEQYF. The V gene is TRBV7-8, the J gene TRBJ2-7, with D uncertain. V gave up 5 bases and J gave up 1 base, with 18 bases separating them. CDR1 and CDR2 from the germline V gene are SGHVS and FQNEAQ. The CDR3 is 16 residues long.

The chain carries TRBV27 and TRBJ2-3; D unresolved. Germline CDR1 and CDR2: MNHEY and SMNVEV (reference sequence). This CDR3 spans 15 amino acids. The germline V and J ends were trimmed by 3 bases and 6 bases, with 16 bases remaining between them. The CDR3 DNA follows: TGTGCCAGCAGTTTTCTGTCTGGGCCCGGCGATACGCAGTATTTT. This sequence encodes CASSFLSGPGDTQYF.

V gene TRBV6-5 combines with J gene TRBJ1-1; the D gene is possibly TRBD1 (5 bases). This CDR3 has 15 amino acids. CDR1 and CDR2 (germline): MNHEY, SVGAGI. With 11 bases removed from V and 2 bases from J, the gap between germline ends came to 21 bases. In DNA form, the CDR3 reads TGTGCCCGTCATTGTCCGCAGGACACAAACACTGAAGCTTTCTTT. Translating it yields CARHCPQDTNTEAFF.

This chain connects TRBV2 to TRBJ2-4; no clear D gene. Germline V gene sequence: CDR1 SNHLY, CDR2 FYNNEI. Trimming stripped 3 bases from V and 0 bases from J, with 6 bases between. This CDR3 spans 14 amino acids. The DNA of the CDR3 is TGTGCCAGCAGTGAGGCCCGAGCCAAAAACATTCAGTACTTC. Its protein is CASSEARAKNIQYF.

CDR3 sequence reads: CASSQFAAGAPGETQYF. The CDR3 nucleotides are TGTGCCAGCAGCCAATTCGCAGCGGGGGCCCCGGGAGAGACCCAGTACTTC. The chain uses TRBV14 and TRBJ2-5; 8 positions agree with TRBD2. Germline trimming cut 2 bases from V and 4 bases from J; bases unmatched to any gene: 12. The germline V gene encodes CDR1 SGHDN and CDR2 FVKESK. This CDR3 is built from 17 residues.

V usage is TRBV7-9 and J usage is TRBJ1-5; D is unresolved. This CDR3 spans 14 amino acids. Germline V gene lookup returns CDR1 SEHNR and CDR2 FQNEAQ (reference sequence). Trimming stripped 2 bases from V and 6 bases from J, with 11 bases between. Here the CDR3 reads CASSLSGEGQPQHF. CDR3 nucleotide sequence: TGTGCCAGCAGCTTATCCGGGGAAGGTCAGCCCCAGCATTTT. Full variable domain (remainder filled in from reference TRBV7-9 and TRBJ1-5): DTGVSQNPRHKITKRGQNVTFRCDPISEHNRLYWYRQTLGQGPEFLTYFQNEAQLEKSRLLSDRFSAERPKGSFSTLEIQRTEQGDSAMYLCASSLSGEGQPQHFGDGTRLSIL.

The genes are TRBV4-3 and TRBJ1-2; D perhaps matches TRBD1 (6 bases). V lost 1 base to trimming and J lost 4 bases, with 16 bases between them. CDR3 length: 16 amino acids. The germline gives CDR1 LGHNA, CDR2 YSLEER. The CDR3 loop reads CASSQGGAGGTYGYTF. In DNA, the CDR3 is TGCGCCAGCAGCCAAGGGGGGGCAGGTGGGACCTATGGCTACACCTTC.

The J gene is TRBJ1-1, the V gene TRBV27; possible D gene TRBD1, 6 bases. This CDR3 region has 14 residues. The ends were cut back, 6 bases at V and 3 bases at J, with 14 bases in the middle. Looked up from germline, CDR1 is MNHEY and CDR2 is SMNVEV (reference sequence). CDR3 nucleotide sequence: TGTGCCAGCAGCATGGACAGATATGACACTGAAGCTTTCTTT. Protein sequence: CASSMDRYDTEAFF.

J is TRBJ2-7 and V is TRBV2; 7 bases fit TRBD1. This CDR3 has 12 residues. Germline CDR1 is SNHLY and CDR2 is FYNNEI. The V segment lost 7 bases and the J segment 7 bases; nucleotides outside the gene matches: 7. The CDR3 loop reads CASKKTGREQYF. CDR3 sequence (DNA): TGTGCCAGCAAAAAGACAGGGCGGGAGCAGTACTTC.

This chain links TRBV11-2 with TRBJ2-5, with a possible D match to TRBD1 (6 bases). The DNA end lines up better with TRBJ2-7; the J call may be wrong. The CDR3 covers 15 residues. In germline, CDR1 is SGHAT, CDR2 FQNNGV. The CDR3 region is CASSPGAATSYEQYF. CDR3 nucleotide sequence: TGTGCCAGCAGTCCAGGGGCAGCCACTTCCTACGAGCAGTACTTC.

CDR3 sequence reads: CASSPTGRPEETQYF. The CDR3 DNA follows: TGTGCCAGCAGTCCTACAGGACGGCCGGAAGAGACCCAGTACTTC. The chain combines TRBV6-1 with TRBJ2-5, with D tentatively TRBD1 (5 bases). The CDR3 covers 15 residues. V was cut by 5 bases and J by 3 bases, with 16 bases left in between. CDR1 MNHNS and CDR2 SASEGT come from the germline V gene.

The rearrangement uses TRBV6-6 and TRBJ1-3, with D tentatively TRBD1 (6 bases). Trimming shortened V by 5 bases and J by 4 bases, and 15 bases separated the two germline ends. Germline CDR1 MNHNY, CDR2 SVGAGI (reference sequence). The CDR3 is made up of 15 amino acids. This CDR3 reads CASSIKQGYGNTIYF. CDR3 in DNA: TGTGCCAGCAGTATAAAACAGGGTTACGGAAACACCATATATTTT.

The V and J genes are TRBV19 and TRBJ2-7; TRBD1 is a possible D gene (5 bases). Trimming took 5 bases from V and 5 from J, leaving 13 bases between them. From germline, CDR1 is LNHDA and CDR2 SQIVND (reference sequence). This CDR3 is built from 13 residues. The CDR3 coding sequence is TGTGCCAGTAGTCGCAGGGCTGTCGACGAGCAGTACTTC. Translation: CASSRRAVDEQYF.